The TCR beta chain described here comes from a study of blood T cell repertoires in COVID-19. Study-wide background: Some COVID-19 samples were acute and others convalescent; all came from the United States, Italy and Spain. PBMCs, B-cell-depleted T cells, or T cells provided the cDNA or gDNA that made up the material.

CDR3 length: 12 amino acids. Between the trimmed V and J ends, which lost 6 bases and 8 bases, there was a span of 13 bases. Germline V gene lookup returns CDR1 SNHLY and CDR2 FYNNEI. In the study's own analysis: Reference gene primer amplification gave estimated nucleated cell counts. Produced via immunoSEQ multiplex PCR; TCRdb's table is partial and in-frame only. V and J calls and clone size are copied from that table; D and trimming were computed from the DNA. The sample holds more than 150,000 clones, around 86% seen once. Sequenced: peripheral blood. This sequence originates from a man aged 35-49 years with active or convalescent COVID-19. The chain couples TRBV2 to TRBJ1-2; a weak D match, TRBD1 (5 bases). CDR3 nucleotide sequence: TGTGCCAGCAGGGGGGGGTTCTACGGCTACACCTTC. This encodes CASRGGFYGYTF.